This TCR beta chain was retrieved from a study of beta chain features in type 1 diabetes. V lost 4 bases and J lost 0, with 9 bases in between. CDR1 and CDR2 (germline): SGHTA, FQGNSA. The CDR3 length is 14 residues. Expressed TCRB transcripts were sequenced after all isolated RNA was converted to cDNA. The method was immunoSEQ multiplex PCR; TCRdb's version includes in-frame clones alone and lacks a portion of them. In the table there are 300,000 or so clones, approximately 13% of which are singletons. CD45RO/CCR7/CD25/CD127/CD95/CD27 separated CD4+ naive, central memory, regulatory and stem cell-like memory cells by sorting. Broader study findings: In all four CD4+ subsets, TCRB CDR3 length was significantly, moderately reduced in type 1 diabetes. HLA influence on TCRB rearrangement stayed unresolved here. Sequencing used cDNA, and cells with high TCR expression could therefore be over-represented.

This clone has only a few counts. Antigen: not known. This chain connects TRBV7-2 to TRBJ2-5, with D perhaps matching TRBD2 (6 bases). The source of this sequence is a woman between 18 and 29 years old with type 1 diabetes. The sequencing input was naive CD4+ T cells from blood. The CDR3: CASSWGLNQETQYF. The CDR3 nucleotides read TGTGCCAGCAGCTGGGGACTCAACCAAGAGACCCAGTACTTC.